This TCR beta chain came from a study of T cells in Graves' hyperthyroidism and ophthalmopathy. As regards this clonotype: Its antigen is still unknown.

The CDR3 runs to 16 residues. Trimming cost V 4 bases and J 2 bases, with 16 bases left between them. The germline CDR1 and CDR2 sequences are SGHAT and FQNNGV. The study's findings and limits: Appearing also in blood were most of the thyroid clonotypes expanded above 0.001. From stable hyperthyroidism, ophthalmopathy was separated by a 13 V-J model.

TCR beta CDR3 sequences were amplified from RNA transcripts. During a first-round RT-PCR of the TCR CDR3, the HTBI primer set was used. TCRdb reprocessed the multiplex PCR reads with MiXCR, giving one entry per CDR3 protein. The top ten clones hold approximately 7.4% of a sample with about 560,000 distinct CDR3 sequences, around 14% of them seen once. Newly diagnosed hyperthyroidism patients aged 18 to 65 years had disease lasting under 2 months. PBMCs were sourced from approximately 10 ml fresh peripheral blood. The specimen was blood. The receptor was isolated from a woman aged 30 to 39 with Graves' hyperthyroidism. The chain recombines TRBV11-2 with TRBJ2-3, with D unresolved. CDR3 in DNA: TGTGCCAGCAGCTCACCACCGTCGGGCCACACAGATACGCAGTATTTT. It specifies CASSSPPSGHTDTQYF.